Sequencing of this T cell receptor (beta chain) was carried out in a study of liver allograft versus peripheral blood T cells. Overall study context: Within transplanted livers, the T cell receptor repertoires were examined and compared against the repertoires present in the peripheral blood of liver transplant recipients. Points from the study as a whole: According to reports, the T cell receptor repertoires inside liver allografts differed from those in peripheral blood.

This CDR3 is built from 15 residues. V was clipped by 6 bases and J by 8 bases; unmatched bases: 12. Concerning this clonotype itself: Its target is not known.

TCRdb ran MiXCR on the reads and lists one entry per CDR3 protein. The data hold about 9,600 distinct CDR3 sequences, with 15% observed a single time. This clonotype was obtained from a human patient who had a liver transplant. Some T cells may have come from the graft donor. This chain uses TRBV12-3 or TRBV12-4 with TRBJ1-2; 10 bases line up with TRBD1. The DNA of the CDR3 is TGTGCCAGCAGAACGAGGGACAGGGGAATGGAGGGCTACACCTTC. It codes for CASRTRDRGMEGYTF.